The 17 T cell receptor beta chains below all came from one sample that was sequenced in a study of graft-versus-host responses after intestinal transplantation. The authors seeded some 200,000 CFSE-labeled responder cells together with some 200,000 irradiated stimulator cells tagged with violet dye. The method was immunoSEQ multiplex PCR; TCRdb's version includes in-frame clones alone and lacks a portion of them. The sample lists thousands of clones; 30% to 35% were seen once. Sequenced material: alloreactive CD8+ T cells from a mixed lymphocyte reaction culture, taken before transplantation. This sample's subset: CFSE-low proliferating T cells sorted from approximately six-day pre-transplant mixed lymphocyte reaction (GvH or HvG direction). All receptors derive from a human patient who was an organ donor for intestinal transplantation.

This clone showed up just a few times. The gene calls are TRBV7-9 and TRBJ2-3; D perhaps matches TRBD2 (6 bases). V lost 3 bases and J lost 2, with 12 bases in between. The germline CDR1 and CDR2 sequences are SEHNR and FQNEAQ (reference sequence). The CDR3 runs to 15 residues. CDR3 amino acids: CASSLGLGITDTQYF. DNA of the CDR3: TGTGCCAGCAGCTTGGGACTGGGTATCACAGATACGCAGTATTTT.

The chain joins TRBV7-9 to TRBJ2-5, with D possibly matching TRBD2 (5 bases). The V gene's germline CDR1 is SEHNR and CDR2 FQNEAQ (reference sequence). V gave up 5 bases and J gave up 0 bases, with 7 bases separating them. The CDR3 has 13 amino acids. Written as DNA, the CDR3 is TGTGCCAGCAGCGGCGGGTACCAAGAGACCCAGTACTTC. This codes for CASSGGYQETQYF.

The chain combines TRBV11-2 with TRBJ2-7; weak D call: TRBD1 (5 bases). Germline V gene data show CDR1 as SGHAT and CDR2 as FQNNGV. The CDR3 is made up of 14 amino acids. Trimming removed 6 bases at V and 1 base at J, with 13 bases between. The CDR3 region has the DNA TGTGCCAGCAGTCTTCGCGACAGATCCTACGAGCAGTACTTC. Its translation: CASSLRDRSYEQYF.

Relative to its sample, this clone is medium-sized. CDR3 loop: CASSLGVEGPNQPQHF. The CDR3, as DNA: TGTGCCAGCAGCTTGGGAGTAGAGGGCCCAAATCAGCCCCAGCATTTT. The genes are TRBV5-6 and TRBJ1-5; D is ambiguous. The length of the CDR3 is 16 residues. Trimming removed 0 bases at V and 4 bases at J, with 14 bases between. CDR1 is SGHDT and CDR2 is YYEEEE in the germline V gene.

The chain joins TRBV5-1 to TRBJ1-5; the D gene is possibly TRBD1 (5 bases). Trimming removed 4 bases from V and 5 bases from J, with 19 bases in between. There are 16 residues in the CDR3. Germline CDR1 reads SGHRS; CDR2 reads YFSETQ. The CDR3 loop reads CASSPWAREGDQPQHF. Here the CDR3 DNA reads TGCGCCAGCAGCCCCTGGGCACGAGAAGGGGATCAGCCCCAGCATTTT.

The chain uses TRBV11-1 and TRBJ2-3; D might be TRBD1 (5 bases). V was shortened by 5 bases and J by 3 bases, with 24 bases between the two germline ends. CDR1 and CDR2 (germline): SGHAT, FQDESV (reference sequence). This CDR3 has 18 amino acids. The CDR3 coding sequence is TGTGCCAGCAGCCCCTACCCGCATTCAGGGATCGGGACAGATACGCAGTATTTT. Protein: CASSPYPHSGIGTDTQYF.

The J gene is TRBJ2-2, the V gene TRBV7-9; TRBD1 matches at 10 bases. This CDR3 spans 18 amino acids. After removal of 2 bases from V and 6 bases from J, the junction contained 12 bases not matched to a gene. CDR1 is SEHNR and CDR2 is FQNEAQ in the germline V gene (reference sequence). The CDR3 region has the DNA TGTGCCAGCAGCTTACCCCCCGACAGGGGGCTAGGGTCCGGGGAGCTGTTTTTT. The encoded protein is CASSLPPDRGLGSGELFF.

This clone was found a few times. The rearrangement joins TRBV4-2 to TRBJ1-1, with 8 nucleotides matching TRBD1. J lost 4 bases, V lost 4 bases, and 11 bases had no gene match. Germline V gene lookup returns CDR1 LGHNA and CDR2 YNFKEQ. The CDR3 totals 16 residues. CDR3 in amino acids: CASSRLDRVFITEAFF. CDR3 coding DNA: TGTGCCAGCAGCCGGCTGGACAGGGTGTTTATCACTGAAGCTTTCTTT.

In the case of this clone: A read error may produce the germline difference seen at one junction end. The chain is built from TRBV7-7 and TRBJ2-3; a possible D gene is TRBD1 (5 bases). CDR1 and CDR2 from the germline V gene are SSHAT and FNYEAQ (reference sequence). CDR3 size: 16 residues. The CDR3 region is CASSPDDRGGADTQYF. The CDR3 DNA sequence: TGTGCTAGCAGCCCAGATGATAGGGGCGGAGCGGATACGCAGTATTTT.

The chain uses TRBV7-6 and TRBJ2-3; 11 positions agree with TRBD1. Germline-derived CDR1 and CDR2 are SGHVS and FNYEAQ. V shed 5 bases and J 0 bases; nucleotides not matched to a gene: 19. This CDR3 has 21 residues. The CDR3 DNA reads as TGTGCCAGCAGCCTCGAGCGGGACAGGGGGGCGGGTGGATCTAGCACAGATACGCAGTATTTT. This codes for CASSLERDRGAGGSSTDTQYF. Full variable domain (outside the CDR3, taken from reference TRBV7-6 and TRBJ2-3): GAGVSQSPRYKVTKRGQDVALRCDPISGHVSLYWYRQALGQGPEFLTYFNYEAQQDKSGLPNDRFSAERPEGSISTLTIQRTEQRDSAMYRCASSLERDRGAGGSSTDTQYFGPGTRLTVL.

In its sample, this clone was seen a few times. The V and J genes are TRBV25-1 and TRBJ2-5; TRBD2 aligns across 7 bases. V lost 3 bases, J lost 3 bases, and 7 bases stayed unmatched. This CDR3 contains 15 residues. Germline CDR1 and CDR2: MGHDK and SYGVNS. The CDR3 loop reads CASSDLTSREETQYF. For the CDR3, the DNA is TGTGCCAGCAGTGACCTGACTAGCAGGGAAGAGACCCAGTACTTC. Supplemented by reference TRBV25-1 and TRBJ2-5, the full variable domain reads EADIYQTPRYLVIGTGKKITLECSQTMGHDKMYWYQQDPGMELHLIHYSYGVNSTEKGDLSSESTVSRIRTEHFPLTLESARPSHTSQYLCASSDLTSREETQYFGPGTRLLVL.

J is TRBJ2-1 and V is TRBV7-8; D is ambiguous. The CDR3 is 11 residues long. With 11 bases removed from V and 6 bases from J, the gap between germline ends came to 11 bases. Germline CDR1 is SGHVS and CDR2 is FQNEAQ. CDR3 DNA sequence: TGTGCCGGCGGCCAGTTCAATGAGCAGTTCTTC. Translation: CAGGQFNEQFF.

The chain couples TRBV4-2 to TRBJ2-7; D not resolved. The CDR3 contains 13 residues. V dropped 4 bases and J dropped 3 bases, with 10 bases sitting between them. The germline CDR1 and CDR2 sequences are LGHNA and YNFKEQ. The CDR3 protein is CASSLSPLYEQYF. The CDR3 DNA follows: TGTGCCAGCAGCCTATCCCCCCTCTACGAGCAGTACTTC.

This clone counts as large. V is TRBV30 and J is TRBJ1-2; D gene unclear. Trimming pared 0 bases from V and 4 bases from J, leaving 15 bases between. CDR1 and CDR2 (germline): GTSNPN, SVGIG (reference sequence). The length of the CDR3 is 15 residues. The CDR3 region is CAWSVTGVGGYGYTF. Here the CDR3 DNA reads TGTGCCTGGAGTGTAACGGGTGTGGGAGGCTATGGCTACACCTTC.

This clone is classed as medium-sized. The chain has TRBV19 and TRBJ1-2, with a tentative D call TRBD1 (5 bases). Germline V gives CDR1 LNHDA, CDR2 SQIVND (reference sequence). The length of the CDR3 is 14 residues. V dropped 7 bases and J dropped 4 bases, with 16 bases sitting between them. CDR3 coding DNA: TGTGCCAGTAATCTCAGGGTGGACGGCTATGGCTACACCTTC. This encodes CASNLRVDGYGYTF.

By sample fraction, this clone is large. The V gene is TRBV6-4, the J gene TRBJ2-3, with D possibly matching TRBD2 (6 bases). Trimming removed 4 bases at V and 6 bases at J, with 11 bases between. The CDR3 contains 13 residues. Germline V gene data show CDR1 as MRHNA and CDR2 as SNTAGT. CDR3 region: CASSAGAADTQYF. In DNA form, the CDR3 reads TGTGCCAGCAGTGCGGGAGCGGCGGATACGCAGTATTTT.

This CDR3 reads CASSPARGRAGPGYEQYF. The CDR3 DNA follows: TGTGCCAGCAGTCCGGCCAGAGGGCGGGCAGGTCCGGGCTACGAGCAGTACTTC. The gene calls are TRBV27 and TRBJ2-7; D is perhaps TRBD2 (5 bases). V shed 5 bases and J shed 3 bases, with 26 bases lying between them. The CDR3 is made up of 18 amino acids. The germline gives CDR1 MNHEY, CDR2 SMNVEV (reference sequence).